This T cell receptor (beta chain) was identified in a study of T cell responses to AZD1222 COVID-19 vaccine. General observations from the study: It was only a handful of AZD1222 recipients who were seropositive at baseline.

Clones were sequenced by immunoSEQ multiplex PCR, and TCRdb holds only the in-frame ones, with some missing. The table shows approximately 120,000 clones, with approximately 85% occurring only once. A word on this clone: Antigen specificity is unknown.

V was shortened by 6 bases and J by 0 bases, with 17 bases between the two germline ends. The V gene's germline CDR1 is LNHDA and CDR2 SQIVND (reference sequence). This CDR3 has 16 residues. Specimen: peripheral blood, collected 28 days after the second AZD1222 dose. This clonotype originated in an adult who received the AZD1222 COVID-19 vaccine. The chain joins TRBV19 to TRBJ1-1; D is ambiguous. The CDR3 is CASSLAGGSMNTEAFF. The CDR3 DNA reads as TGTGCCAGTAGCCTCGCCGGAGGTTCCATGAACACTGAAGCTTTCTTT.